The TCR beta chain described here comes from a study of tumor and adjacent non-tumor tissue in lung cancer. Study-level background: Samples averaged approximately 4.2 million productive TCRbeta reads each. Findings and caveats of the study: Tumor tissue had significantly higher TCR diversity than normal lung.

About this clonotype itself: Its antigen is undetermined.

A modified ARM-PCR protocol with three rounds of nested PCR amplified TCRbeta. TCRdb re-analysed the multiplex PCR reads in MiXCR, keeping a single row per CDR3 protein. This repertoire shows 90,000 to 100,000 distinct CDR3 sequences, approximately 80% found once; its top ten account for around 30%. V dropped 7 bases and J dropped 4 bases, with 19 bases sitting between them. CDR3 length: 15 residues. The template was RNA from unsorted bulk tissue. The normal lung tissue was taken more than 3 cm from the tumor edge. Between August and November 2014, newly diagnosed, chemotherapy-naive lung cancer patients underwent thoracic surgery in China.

Input material: distant non-tumor lung tissue. This chain uses TRBV12-3 or TRBV12-4 with TRBJ1-2; D might be TRBD1 (6 bases). This TCR was recovered from a man in his sixties with small cell lung cancer. The CDR3 region is CASTFRMEGVYGYTF. The CDR3 DNA sequence: TGTGCCAGCACTTTTAGGATGGAGGGGGTCTATGGCTACACCTTC.